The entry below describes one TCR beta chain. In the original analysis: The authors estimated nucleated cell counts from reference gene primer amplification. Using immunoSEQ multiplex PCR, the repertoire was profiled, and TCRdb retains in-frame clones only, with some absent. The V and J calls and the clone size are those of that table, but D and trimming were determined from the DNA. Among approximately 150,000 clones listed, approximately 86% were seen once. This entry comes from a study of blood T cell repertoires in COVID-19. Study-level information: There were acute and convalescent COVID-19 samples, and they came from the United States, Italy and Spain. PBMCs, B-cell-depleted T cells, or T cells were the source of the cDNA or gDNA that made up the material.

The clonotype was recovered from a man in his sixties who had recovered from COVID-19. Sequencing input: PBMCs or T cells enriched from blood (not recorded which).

The CDR3: CASIDSLTGANVLTF. CDR3 nucleotide sequence: TGTGCCAGCATAGATTCCCTAACTGGGGCCAACGTCCTGACTTTC. The rearrangement joins TRBV6-5 to TRBJ2-6; D gene unclear. The CDR3 totals 15 residues. CDR1 MNHEY and CDR2 SVGAGI come from the germline V gene. The V end was cut by 7 bases, the J end by 2 bases, with 12 bases between.